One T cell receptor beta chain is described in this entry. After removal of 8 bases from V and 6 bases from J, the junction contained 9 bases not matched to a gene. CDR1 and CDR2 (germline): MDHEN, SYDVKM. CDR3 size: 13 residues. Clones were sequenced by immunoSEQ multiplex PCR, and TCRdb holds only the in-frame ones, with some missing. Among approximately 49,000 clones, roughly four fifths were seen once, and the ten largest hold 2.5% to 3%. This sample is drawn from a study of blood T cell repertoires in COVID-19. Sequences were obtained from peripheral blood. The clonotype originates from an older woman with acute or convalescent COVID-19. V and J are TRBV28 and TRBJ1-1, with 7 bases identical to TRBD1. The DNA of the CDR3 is TGTGCCAGCCGAAATACAGGGGTAGCTGAAGCTTTCTTT. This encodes CASRNTGVAEAFF.